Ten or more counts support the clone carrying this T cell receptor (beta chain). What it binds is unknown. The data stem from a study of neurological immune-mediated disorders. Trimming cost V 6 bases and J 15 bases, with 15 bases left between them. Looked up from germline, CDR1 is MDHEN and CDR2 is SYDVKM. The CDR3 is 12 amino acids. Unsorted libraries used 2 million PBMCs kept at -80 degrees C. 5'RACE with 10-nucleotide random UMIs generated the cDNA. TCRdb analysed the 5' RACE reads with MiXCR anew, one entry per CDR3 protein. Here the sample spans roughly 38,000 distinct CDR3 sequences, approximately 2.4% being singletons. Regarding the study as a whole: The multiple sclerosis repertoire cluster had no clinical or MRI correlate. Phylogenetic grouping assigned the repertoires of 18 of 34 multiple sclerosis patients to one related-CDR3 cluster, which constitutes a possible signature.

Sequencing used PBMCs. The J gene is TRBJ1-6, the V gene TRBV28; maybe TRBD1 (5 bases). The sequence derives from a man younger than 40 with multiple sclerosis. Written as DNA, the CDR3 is TGTGCCAGCAGCTACAGGCGACTTGTCCTCCACTTT. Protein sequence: CASSYRRLVLHF.